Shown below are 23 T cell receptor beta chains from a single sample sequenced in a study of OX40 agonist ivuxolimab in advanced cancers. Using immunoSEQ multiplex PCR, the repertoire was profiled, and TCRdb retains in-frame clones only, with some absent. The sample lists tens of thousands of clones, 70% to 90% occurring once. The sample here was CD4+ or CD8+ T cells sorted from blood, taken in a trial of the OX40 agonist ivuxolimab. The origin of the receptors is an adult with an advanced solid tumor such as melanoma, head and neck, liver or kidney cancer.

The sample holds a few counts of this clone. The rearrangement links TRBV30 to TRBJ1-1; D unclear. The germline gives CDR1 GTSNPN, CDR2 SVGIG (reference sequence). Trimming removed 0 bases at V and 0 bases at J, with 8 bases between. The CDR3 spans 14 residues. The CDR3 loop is CAWSVNSVNTEAFF. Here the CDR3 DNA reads TGTGCCTGGAGTGTCAACAGCGTGAACACTGAAGCTTTCTTT.

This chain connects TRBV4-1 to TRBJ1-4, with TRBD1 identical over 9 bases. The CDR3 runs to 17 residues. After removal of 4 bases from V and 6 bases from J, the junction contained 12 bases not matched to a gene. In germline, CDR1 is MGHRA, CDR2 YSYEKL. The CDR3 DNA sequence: TGCGCCAGCAGCCGCTCAAGGGGGGACAGGGTAGATGAAAAACTGTTTTTT. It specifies CASSRSRGDRVDEKLFF.

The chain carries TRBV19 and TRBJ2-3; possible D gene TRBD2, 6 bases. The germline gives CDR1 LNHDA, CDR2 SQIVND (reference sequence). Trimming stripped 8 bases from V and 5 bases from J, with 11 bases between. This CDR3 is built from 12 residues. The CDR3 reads CASAGSGDTQYF. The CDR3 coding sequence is TGTGCCAGTGCGGGATCTGGAGATACGCAGTATTTT. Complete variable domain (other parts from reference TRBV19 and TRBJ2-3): DGGITQSPKYLFRKEGQNVTLSCEQNLNHDAMYWYRQDPGQGLRLIYYSQIVNDFQKGDIAEGYSVSREKKESFPLTVTSAQKNPTAFYLCASAGSGDTQYFGPGTRLTVL.

The CDR3 bases are TGTGCCAGCAGCTTTGGATACAATCAGCCCCAGCATTTT. Residues: CASSFGYNQPQHF. V and J are TRBV11-2 and TRBJ1-5; D unresolved. From germline, CDR1 is SGHAT and CDR2 FQNNGV. The length of the CDR3 is 13 residues. The V end was cut by 3 bases, the J end by 3 bases, with 6 bases between.

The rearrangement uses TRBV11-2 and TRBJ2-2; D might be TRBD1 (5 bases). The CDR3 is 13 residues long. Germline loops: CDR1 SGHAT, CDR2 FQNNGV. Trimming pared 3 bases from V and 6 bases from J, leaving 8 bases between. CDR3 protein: CASSFQGAGELFF. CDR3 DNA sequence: TGTGCCAGCAGCTTTCAAGGGGCCGGGGAGCTGTTTTTT.

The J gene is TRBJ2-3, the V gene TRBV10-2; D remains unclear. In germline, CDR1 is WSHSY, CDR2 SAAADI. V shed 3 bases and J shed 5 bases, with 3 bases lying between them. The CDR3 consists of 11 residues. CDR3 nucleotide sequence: TGCGCCAGCAGTGAATTAGATACGCAGTATTTT. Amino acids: CASSELDTQYF.

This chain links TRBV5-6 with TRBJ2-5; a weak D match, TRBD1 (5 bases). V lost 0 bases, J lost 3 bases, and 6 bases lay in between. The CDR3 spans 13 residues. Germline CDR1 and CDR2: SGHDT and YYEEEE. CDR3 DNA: TGTGCCAGCAGCTTGGACAGGAAAGAGACCCAGTACTTC. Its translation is CASSLDRKETQYF.

The CDR3 region has the DNA TGTGCCAGCAGCTCGTCCGGGGGGATGGAGACCCAGTACTTC. Amino acid sequence: CASSSSGGMETQYF. The chain joins TRBV7-3 to TRBJ2-5; 7 bases align to TRBD2. This CDR3 is 14 amino acids long. V dropped 4 bases and J dropped 5; count of bases not matched to a gene: 7. The V gene's germline CDR1 is SGHTA and CDR2 FQGTGA.

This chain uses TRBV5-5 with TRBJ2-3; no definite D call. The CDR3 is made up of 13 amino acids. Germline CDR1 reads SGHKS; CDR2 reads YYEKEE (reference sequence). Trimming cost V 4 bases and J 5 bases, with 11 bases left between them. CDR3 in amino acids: CASSLNMGDTQYF. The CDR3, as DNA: TGTGCCAGCAGCCTCAATATGGGAGATACGCAGTATTTT.

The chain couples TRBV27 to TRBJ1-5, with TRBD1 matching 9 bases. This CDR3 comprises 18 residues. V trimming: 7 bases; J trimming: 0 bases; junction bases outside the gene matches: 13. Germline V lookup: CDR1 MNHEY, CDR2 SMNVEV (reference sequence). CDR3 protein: CASKKGGQGRYSNQPQHF. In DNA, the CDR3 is TGTGCCAGCAAGAAGGGGGGACAGGGCAGATATAGCAATCAGCCCCAGCATTTT.

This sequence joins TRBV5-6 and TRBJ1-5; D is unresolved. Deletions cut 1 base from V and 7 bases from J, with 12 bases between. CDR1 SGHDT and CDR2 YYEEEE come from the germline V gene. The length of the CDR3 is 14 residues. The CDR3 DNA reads TGTGCCAGCAGCTTGATGGGTCCCGGGCAGCCCCAGCATTTT. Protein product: CASSLMGPGQPQHF.

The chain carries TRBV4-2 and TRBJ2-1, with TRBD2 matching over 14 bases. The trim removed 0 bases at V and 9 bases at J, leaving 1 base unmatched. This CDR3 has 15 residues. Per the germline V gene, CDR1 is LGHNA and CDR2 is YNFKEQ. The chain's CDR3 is CASSQEGLAGAEQFF. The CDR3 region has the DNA TGTGCCAGCAGCCAAGAGGGACTAGCGGGAGCTGAGCAGTTCTTC.

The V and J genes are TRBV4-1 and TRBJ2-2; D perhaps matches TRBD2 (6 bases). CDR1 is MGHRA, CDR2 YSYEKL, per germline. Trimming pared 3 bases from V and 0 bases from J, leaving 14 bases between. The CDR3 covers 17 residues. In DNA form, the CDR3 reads TGCGCCAGCAGCCAGCCCTCCGGGACTGCGAACACCGGGGAGCTGTTTTTT. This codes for CASSQPSGTANTGELFF.

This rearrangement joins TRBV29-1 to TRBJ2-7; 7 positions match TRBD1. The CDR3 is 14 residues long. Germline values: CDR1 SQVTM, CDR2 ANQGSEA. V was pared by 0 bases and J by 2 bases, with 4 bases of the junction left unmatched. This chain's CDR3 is CSVEEGTATYEQYF. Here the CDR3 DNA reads TGCAGCGTTGAAGAGGGGACAGCGACCTACGAGCAGTACTTC.

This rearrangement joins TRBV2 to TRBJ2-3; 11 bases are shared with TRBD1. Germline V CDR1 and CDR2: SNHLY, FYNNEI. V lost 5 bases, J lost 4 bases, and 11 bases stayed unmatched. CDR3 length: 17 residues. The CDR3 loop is CASSLSGTGGRADTQYF. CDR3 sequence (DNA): TGTGCCAGCAGTTTATCGGGGACAGGGGGAAGGGCAGATACGCAGTATTTT.

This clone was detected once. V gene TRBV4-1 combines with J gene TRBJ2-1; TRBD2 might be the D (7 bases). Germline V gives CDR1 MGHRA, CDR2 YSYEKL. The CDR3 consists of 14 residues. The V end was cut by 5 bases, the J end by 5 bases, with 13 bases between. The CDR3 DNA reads TGCGCCAGCAGCGGGAGGGGGGATCACAATGAGCAGTTCTTC. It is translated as CASSGRGDHNEQFF.

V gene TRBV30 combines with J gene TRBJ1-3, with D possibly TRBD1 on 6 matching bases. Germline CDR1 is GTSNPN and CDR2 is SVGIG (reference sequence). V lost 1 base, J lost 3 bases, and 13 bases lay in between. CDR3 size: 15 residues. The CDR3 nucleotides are TGTGCCTGGAGTGCCGCGGACAGAAGTGGAAACACCATATATTTT. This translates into CAWSAADRSGNTIYF.

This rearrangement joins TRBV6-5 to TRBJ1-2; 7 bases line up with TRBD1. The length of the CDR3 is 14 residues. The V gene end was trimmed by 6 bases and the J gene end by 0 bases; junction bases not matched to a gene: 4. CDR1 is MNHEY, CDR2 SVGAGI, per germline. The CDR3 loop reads CASRRDRPNYGYTF. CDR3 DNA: TGTGCCAGCAGGCGGGACAGACCTAACTATGGCTACACCTTC.

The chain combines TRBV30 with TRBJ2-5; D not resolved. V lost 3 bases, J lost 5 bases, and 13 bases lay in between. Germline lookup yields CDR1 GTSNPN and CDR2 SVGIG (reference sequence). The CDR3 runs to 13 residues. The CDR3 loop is CAWSVRTWETQYF. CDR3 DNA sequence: TGTGCCTGGAGCGTGCGGACCTGGGAGACCCAGTACTTC.

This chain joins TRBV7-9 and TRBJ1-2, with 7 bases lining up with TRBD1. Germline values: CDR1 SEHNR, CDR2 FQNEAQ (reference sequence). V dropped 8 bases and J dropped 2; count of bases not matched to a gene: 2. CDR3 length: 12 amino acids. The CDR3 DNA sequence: TGTGCCAGCGGCAGGGGGAACTATGGCTACACCTTC. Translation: CASGRGNYGYTF.

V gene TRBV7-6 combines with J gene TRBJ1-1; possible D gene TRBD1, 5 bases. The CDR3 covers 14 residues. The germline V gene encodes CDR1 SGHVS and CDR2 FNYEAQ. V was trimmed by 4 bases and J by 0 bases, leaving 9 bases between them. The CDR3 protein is CASSSQVMNTEAFF. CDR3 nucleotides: TGTGCCAGCAGCTCACAGGTGATGAACACTGAAGCTTTCTTT.

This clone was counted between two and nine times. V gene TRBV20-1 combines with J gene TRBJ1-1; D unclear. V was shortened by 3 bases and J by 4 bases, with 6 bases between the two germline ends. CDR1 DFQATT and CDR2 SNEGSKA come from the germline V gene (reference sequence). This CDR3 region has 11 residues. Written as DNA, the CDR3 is TGCAGTGCTAGCGAGGGCACTGAAGCTTTCTTT. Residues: CSASEGTEAFF.

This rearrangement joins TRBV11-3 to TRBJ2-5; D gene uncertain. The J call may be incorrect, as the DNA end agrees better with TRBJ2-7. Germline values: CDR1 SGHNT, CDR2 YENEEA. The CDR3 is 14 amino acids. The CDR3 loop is CASSSGNYAAEQYF. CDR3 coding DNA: TGTGCCAGCAGCTCTGGGAACTATGCGGCCGAGCAGTACTTC.